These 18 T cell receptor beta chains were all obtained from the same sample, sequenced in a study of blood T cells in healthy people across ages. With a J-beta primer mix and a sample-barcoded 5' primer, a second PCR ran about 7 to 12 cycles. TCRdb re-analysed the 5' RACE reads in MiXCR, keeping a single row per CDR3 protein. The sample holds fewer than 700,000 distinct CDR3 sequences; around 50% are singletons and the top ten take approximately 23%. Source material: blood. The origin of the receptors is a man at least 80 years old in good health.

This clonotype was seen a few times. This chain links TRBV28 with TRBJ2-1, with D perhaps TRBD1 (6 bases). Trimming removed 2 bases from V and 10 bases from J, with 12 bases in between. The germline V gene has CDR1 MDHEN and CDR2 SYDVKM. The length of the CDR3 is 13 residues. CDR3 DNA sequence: TGTGCCAGCAGTTTAGGGGACATAAAAGAGCAGTTCTTC. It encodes CASSLGDIKEQFF.

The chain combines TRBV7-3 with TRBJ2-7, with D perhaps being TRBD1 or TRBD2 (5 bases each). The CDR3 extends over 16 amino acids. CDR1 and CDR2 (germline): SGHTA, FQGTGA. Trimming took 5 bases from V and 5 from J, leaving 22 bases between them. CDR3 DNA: TGTGCCAGCAGCCTGGGGGTGCTAACCCAAACGGACGAGCAGTACTTC. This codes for CASSLGVLTQTDEQYF.

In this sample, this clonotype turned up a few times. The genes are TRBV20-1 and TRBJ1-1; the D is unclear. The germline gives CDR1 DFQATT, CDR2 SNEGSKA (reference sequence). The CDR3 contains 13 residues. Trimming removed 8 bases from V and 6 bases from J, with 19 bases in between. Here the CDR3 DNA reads TGCAGTTACCTGCGGTCCGGGAGTCCTGAAGCTTTCTTT. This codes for CSYLRSGSPEAFF.

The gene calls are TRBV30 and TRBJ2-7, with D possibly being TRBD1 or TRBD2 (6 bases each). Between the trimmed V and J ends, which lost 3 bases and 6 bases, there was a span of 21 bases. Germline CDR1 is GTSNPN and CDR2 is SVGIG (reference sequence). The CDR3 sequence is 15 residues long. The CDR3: CAWSLSTWGAGEQYF. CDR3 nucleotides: TGTGCCTGGAGCCTCTCTACGTGGGGGGCAGGCGAGCAGTACTTC.

CDR3 nucleotide sequence: TGTGCCAGCCGGACAGGGGGTACGGGCTATGGCTACACCTTC. Encoded protein: CASRTGGTGYGYTF. The J gene is TRBJ1-2, the V gene TRBV6-2 or TRBV6-3; 10 bases match TRBD1. Germline V CDR1 and CDR2: MNHEY, SVGEGT. The CDR3 contains 14 residues. V lost 8 bases and J lost 4; bases outside the gene matches: 7.

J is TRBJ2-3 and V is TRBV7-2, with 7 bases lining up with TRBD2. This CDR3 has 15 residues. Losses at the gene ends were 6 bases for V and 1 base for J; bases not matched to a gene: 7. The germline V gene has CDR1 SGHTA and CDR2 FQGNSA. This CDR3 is CASRLSGVGTDTQYF. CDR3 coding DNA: TGTGCCAGCAGGCTGAGCGGGGTGGGCACAGATACGCAGTATTTT.

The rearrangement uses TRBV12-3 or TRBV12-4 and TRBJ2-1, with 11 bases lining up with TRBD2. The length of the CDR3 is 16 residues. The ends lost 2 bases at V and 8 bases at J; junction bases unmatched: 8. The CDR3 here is CASSLRSGGALHEQFF. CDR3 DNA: TGTGCCAGCAGTTTACGTAGCGGGGGGGCTCTCCATGAGCAGTTCTTC.

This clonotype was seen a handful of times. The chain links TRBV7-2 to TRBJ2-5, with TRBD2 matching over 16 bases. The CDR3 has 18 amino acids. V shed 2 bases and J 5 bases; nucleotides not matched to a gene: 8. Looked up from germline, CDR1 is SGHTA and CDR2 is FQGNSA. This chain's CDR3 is CASSLISGLAGGYETQYF. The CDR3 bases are TGTGCCAGCAGCTTAATCTCGGGACTAGCGGGGGGGTACGAGACCCAGTACTTC.

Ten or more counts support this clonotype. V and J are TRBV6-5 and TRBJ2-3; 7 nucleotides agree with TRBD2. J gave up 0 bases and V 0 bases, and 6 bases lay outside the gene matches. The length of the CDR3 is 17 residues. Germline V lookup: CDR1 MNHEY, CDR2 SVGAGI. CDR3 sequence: CASSYSRSGASTDTQYF. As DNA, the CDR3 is TGTGCCAGCAGTTACTCTCGGAGCGGGGCTAGCACAGATACGCAGTATTTT.

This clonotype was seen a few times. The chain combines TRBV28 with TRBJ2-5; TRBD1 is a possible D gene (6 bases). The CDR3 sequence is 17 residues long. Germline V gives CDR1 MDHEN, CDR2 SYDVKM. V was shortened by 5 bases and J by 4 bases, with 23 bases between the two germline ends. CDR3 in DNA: TGTGCCAGCAGTCTTTCCTCGGGACACAGACCCCCAGAGACCCAGTACTTC. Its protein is CASSLSSGHRPPETQYF.

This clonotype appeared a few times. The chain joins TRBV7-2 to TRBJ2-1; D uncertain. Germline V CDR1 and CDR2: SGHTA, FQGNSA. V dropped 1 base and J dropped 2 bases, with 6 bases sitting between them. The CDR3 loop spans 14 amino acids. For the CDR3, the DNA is TGTGCCAGCAGCTTAGAATCAACCTACAATGAGCAGTTCTTC. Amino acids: CASSLESTYNEQFF.

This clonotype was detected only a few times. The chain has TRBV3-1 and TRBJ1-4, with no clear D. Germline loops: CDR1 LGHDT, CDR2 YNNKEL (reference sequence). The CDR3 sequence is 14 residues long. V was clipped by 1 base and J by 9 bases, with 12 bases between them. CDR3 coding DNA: TGTGCCAGCAGCCAAGGGCCACCTGGAAAAAAACTGTTTTTT. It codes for CASSQGPPGKKLFF.

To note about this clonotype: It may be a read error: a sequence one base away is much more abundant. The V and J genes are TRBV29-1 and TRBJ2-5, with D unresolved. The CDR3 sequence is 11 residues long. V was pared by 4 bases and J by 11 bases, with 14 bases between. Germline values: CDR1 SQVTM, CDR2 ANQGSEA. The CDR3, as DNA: TGCAGCGTTGGCTCCTACAATGAGCAGTACTTC. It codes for CSVGSYNEQYF.

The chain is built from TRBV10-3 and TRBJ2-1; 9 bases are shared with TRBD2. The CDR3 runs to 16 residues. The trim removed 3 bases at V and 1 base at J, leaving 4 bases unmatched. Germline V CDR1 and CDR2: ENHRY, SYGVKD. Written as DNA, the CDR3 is TGTGCCATCAGTGACGGTAGCGGGAGATCCTACAATGAGCAGTTCTTC. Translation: CAISDGSGRSYNEQFF.

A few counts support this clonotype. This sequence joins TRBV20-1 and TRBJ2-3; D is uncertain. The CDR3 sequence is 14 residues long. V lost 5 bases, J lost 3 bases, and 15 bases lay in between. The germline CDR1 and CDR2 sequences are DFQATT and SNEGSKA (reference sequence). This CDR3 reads CSAFRPTGTDTQYF. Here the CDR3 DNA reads TGCAGTGCTTTCAGGCCAACTGGGACAGATACGCAGTATTTT.

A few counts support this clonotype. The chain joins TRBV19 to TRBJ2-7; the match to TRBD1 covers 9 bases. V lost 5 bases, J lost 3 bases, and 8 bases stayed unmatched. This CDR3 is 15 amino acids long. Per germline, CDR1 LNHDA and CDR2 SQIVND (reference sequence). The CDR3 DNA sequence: TGTGCCAGTAGTGGACAAGGGACAGGGAGCTACGAGCAGTACTTC. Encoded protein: CASSGQGTGSYEQYF.

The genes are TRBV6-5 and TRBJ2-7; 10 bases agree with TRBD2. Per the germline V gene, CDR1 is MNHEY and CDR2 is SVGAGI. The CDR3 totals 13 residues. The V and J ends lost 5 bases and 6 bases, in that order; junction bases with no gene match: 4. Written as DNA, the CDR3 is TGTGCCAGCAGTAAGATAGCGGGGGGCGAGCAGTACTTC. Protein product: CASSKIAGGEQYF.

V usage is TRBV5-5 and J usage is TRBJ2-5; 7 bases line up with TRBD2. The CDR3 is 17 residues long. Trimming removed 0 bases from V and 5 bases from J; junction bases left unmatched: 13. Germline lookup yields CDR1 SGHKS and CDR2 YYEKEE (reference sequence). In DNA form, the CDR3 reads TGTGCCAGCAGCTTGGGTGGTGGTATCGGGGGGTCGGAGACCCAGTACTTC. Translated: CASSLGGGIGGSETQYF.